One sample yielded the 2 T cell receptor beta chains listed below, sequenced in a study of cytotoxic CD8 clonotypes in ibrutinib-treated CLL. Assay used: immunoSEQ multiplex PCR; TCRdb lists only in-frame clones, some missing. This sample has roughly 29,000 clones, with more than 75% found just once. Here the sequenced sample was PBMCs, taken after 36 months of ibrutinib treatment. These TCRs come from a human donor with chronic lymphocytic leukemia.

The count of this clone is one. The chain recombines TRBV5-1 with TRBJ1-4; D is undetermined. The germline gives CDR1 SGHRS, CDR2 YFSETQ. The CDR3 has 15 residues. Trimming stripped 0 bases from V and 3 bases from J, with 9 bases between. Here the CDR3 DNA reads TGCGCCAGCAGCTTGGCCAGGTTCGCTAATGAAAAACTGTTTTTT. Encoded protein: CASSLARFANEKLFF.

This clone was recorded only once. V and J are TRBV5-6 and TRBJ1-5, with 9 bases identical to TRBD1. V trimming: 0 bases; J trimming: 7 bases; junction bases outside the gene matches: 5. Germline assignment: CDR1 SGHDT and CDR2 YYEEEE. CDR3 length equals 15 residues. The CDR3 DNA follows: TGTGCCAGCAGCTTGGCCGGGACAGGGAAACAGCCCCAGCATTTT. Its protein product is CASSLAGTGKQPQHF. The full variable domain, completed using reference TRBV5-6 and TRBJ1-5, is DAGVTQSPTHLIKTRGQQVTLRCSPKSGHDTVSWYQQALGQGPQFIFQYYEEEERQRGNFPDRFSGHQFPNYSSELNVNALLLGDSALYLCASSLAGTGKQPQHFGDGTRLSIL.